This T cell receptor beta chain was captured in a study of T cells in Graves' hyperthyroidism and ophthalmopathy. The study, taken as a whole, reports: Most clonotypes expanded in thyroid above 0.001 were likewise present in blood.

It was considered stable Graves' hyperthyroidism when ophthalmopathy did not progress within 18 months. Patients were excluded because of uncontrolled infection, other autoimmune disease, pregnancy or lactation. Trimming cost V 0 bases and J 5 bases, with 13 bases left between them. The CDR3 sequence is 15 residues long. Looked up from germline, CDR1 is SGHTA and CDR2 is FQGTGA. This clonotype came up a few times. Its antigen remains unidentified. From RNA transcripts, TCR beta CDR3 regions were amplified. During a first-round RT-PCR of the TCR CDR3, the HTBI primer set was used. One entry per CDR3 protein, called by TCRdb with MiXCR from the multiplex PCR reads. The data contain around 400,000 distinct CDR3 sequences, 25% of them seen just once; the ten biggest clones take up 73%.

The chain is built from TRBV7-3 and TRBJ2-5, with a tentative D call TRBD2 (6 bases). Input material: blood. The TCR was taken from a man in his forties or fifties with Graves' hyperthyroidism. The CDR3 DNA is TGTGCCAGCAGCTTAACCGGTAGCGGAGCCGAGACCCAGTACTTC. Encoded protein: CASSLTGSGAETQYF.